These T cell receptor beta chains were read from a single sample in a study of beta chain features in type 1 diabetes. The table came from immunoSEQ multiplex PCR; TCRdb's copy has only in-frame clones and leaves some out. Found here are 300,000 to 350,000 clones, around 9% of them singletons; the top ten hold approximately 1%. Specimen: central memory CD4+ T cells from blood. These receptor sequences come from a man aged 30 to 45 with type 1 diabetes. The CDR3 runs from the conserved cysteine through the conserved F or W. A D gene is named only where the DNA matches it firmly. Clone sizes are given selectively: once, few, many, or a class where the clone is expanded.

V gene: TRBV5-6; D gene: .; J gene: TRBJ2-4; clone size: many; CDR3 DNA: TGTGCCAGCAGCTTGGCCTTAGGACAACGGATTCAGTACTTC; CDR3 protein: CASSLALGQRIQYF
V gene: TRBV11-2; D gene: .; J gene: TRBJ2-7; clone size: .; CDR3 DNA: TGTGCCAGCAAACCGGGACATAGCTCCTACGAGCAGTACTTC; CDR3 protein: CASKPGHSSYEQYF
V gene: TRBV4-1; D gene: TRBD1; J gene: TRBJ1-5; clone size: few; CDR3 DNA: TGCGCCAGCAGCCAAGAACTTTTCGTGGGGACAGGGGGCCAGCAGCCCCAGCATTTT; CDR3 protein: CASSQELFVGTGGQQPQHF
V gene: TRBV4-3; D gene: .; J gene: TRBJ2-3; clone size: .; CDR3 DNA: TGCGCCAGCAGCCAAGAGGCCGGAGGAGATACGCAGTATTTT; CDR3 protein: CASSQEAGGDTQYF
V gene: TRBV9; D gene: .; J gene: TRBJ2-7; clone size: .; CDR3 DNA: TGTGCCAGCAGCGTAGGTACCGGGTCCCGGTTTACGTCTTACGAGCAGTACTTC; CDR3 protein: CASSVGTGSRFTSYEQYF
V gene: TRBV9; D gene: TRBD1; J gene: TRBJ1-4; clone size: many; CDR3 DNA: TGTGCCAGCAGCGCGGGACAGGGTTCGACTAATGAAAAACTGTTTTTT; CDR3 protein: CASSAGQGSTNEKLFF
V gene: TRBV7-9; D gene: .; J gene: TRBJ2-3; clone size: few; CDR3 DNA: TGTGCCAGCAGCTTACAATCTGTGTCCACAGATACGCAGTATTTT; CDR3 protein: CASSLQSVSTDTQYF
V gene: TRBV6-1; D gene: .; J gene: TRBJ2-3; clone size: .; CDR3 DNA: TGTGCCAGCAGTGAATCGCCCCTCTCTGGAGATACGCAGTATTTT; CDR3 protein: CASSESPLSGDTQYF
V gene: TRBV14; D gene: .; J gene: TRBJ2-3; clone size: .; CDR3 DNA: TGTGCCAGCAGCCAATGGTTCGGCACAGATACGCAGTATTTT; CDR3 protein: CASSQWFGTDTQYF
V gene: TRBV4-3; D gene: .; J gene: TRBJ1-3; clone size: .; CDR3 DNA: TGCGCCAGCAGCCAAGAGGGGGTCTACTCTGGAAACACCATATATTTT; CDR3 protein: CASSQEGVYSGNTIYF
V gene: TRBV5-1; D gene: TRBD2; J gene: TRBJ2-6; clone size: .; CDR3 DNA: TGCGCCAGCAGCCCAATAGCGGGGGGGCCAGTTGGGGCCAACGTCCTGACTTTC; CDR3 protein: CASSPIAGGPVGANVLTF
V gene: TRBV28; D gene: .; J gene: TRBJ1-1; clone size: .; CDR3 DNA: TGTGCCAGCAGTCTTTACAGGGTGGCGGACACTGAAGCTTTCTTT; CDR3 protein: CASSLYRVADTEAFF
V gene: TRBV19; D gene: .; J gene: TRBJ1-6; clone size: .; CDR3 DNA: TGTGCCAGTAGGGGGGGGCCCACCAATAATTCACCCCTCCACTTT; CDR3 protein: CASRGGPTNNSPLHF
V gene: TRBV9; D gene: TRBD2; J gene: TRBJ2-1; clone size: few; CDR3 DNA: TGTGCCAGCAGCGCTGAAGGACTAGCGGGGGGAAAGTACAATGAGCAGTTCTTC; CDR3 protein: CASSAEGLAGGKYNEQFF
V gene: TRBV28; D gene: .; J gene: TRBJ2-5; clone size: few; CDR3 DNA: TGTGCCAGCAGTCCCGAGGCGGCAGGGTCCCAAGAGACCCAGTACTTC; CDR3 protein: CASSPEAAGSQETQYF
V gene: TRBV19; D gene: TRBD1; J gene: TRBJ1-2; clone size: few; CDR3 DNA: TGTGCCAGTAGTGTGACGACGGGACAGGATTACACCTTC; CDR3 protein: CASSVTTGQDYTF
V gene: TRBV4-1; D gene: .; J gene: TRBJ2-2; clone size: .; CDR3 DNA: TGCGCCAGCAGCCAAGAACCTTCCGGGGAGCTGTTTTTT; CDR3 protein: CASSQEPSGELFF
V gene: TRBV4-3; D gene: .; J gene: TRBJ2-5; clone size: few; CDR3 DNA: TGCGCCAGCAGCCAAGATGTAGGAGGGGGGGAGACCCAGTACTTC; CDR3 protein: CASSQDVGGGETQYF
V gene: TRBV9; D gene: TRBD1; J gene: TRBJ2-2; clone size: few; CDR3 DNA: TGTGCCAGCAGCGTACAGGTGCAGGGGGCGGGCGGGGAGCTGTTTTTT; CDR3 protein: CASSVQVQGAGGELFF
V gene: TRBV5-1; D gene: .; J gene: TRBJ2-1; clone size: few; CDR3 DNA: TGCGCCAGCAGCGCCAGGGGCGGAGAGCAGTTCTTC; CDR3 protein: CASSARGGEQFF
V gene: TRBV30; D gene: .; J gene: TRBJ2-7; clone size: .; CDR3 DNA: TGTGCCTGGAGTGCCAACGGCCTATCCTACGAGCAGTACTTC; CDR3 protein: CAWSANGLSYEQYF
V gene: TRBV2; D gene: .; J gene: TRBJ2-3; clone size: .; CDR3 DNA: TGTGCCAGCAGCCGGGACTCCGGGGGTACGCAGTATTTT; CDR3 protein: CASSRDSGGTQYF
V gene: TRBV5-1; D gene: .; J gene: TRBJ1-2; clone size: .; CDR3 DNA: TGCGCCAGCAGCTTGGGTACGTCGGACTATGGCTACACCTTC; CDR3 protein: CASSLGTSDYGYTF
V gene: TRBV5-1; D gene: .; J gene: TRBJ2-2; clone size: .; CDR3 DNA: TGCGCCAGCAGCCCGGGGTCCACCGGGGAGCTGTTTTTT; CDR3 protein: CASSPGSTGELFF
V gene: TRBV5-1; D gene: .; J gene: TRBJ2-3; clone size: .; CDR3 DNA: TGCGCCAGCAGCTGGGGCAGAGATAGCACAGATACGCAGTATTTT; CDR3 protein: CASSWGRDSTDTQYF
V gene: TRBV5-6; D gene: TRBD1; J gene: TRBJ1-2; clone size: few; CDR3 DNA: TGTGCCAGCAGTGAGGGGGCTCATGGCTACACCTTC; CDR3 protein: CASSEGAHGYTF
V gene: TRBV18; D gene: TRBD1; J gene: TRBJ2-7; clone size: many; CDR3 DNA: TGTGCCAGCTCACCGGGGACAGATCGAACCTACGAGCAGTACTTC; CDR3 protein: CASSPGTDRTYEQYF
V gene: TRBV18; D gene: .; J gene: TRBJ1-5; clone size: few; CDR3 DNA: TGTGCCAGCTCACCAGGTCCCAAAACGGGCAATCAGCCCCAGCATTTT; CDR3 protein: CASSPGPKTGNQPQHF
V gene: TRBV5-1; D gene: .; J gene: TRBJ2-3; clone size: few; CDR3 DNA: TGCGCCAGCAGCTTCAGGCAGAACACAGATACGCAGTATTTT; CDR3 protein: CASSFRQNTDTQYF